This T cell receptor beta chain emerged from a study of T-cell reconstitution after alpha-beta-depleted transplantation in children. The CDR3 has 16 residues. Germline V gene sequence: CDR1 LGHNA, CDR2 YNFKEQ. V shed 0 bases and J 3 bases; nucleotides not matched to a gene: 7. It was with unique molecular identifiers that the TCRbeta library was prepared. Each CDR3 protein is one row after TCRdb ran MiXCR on the PCR reads. The sample holds 200,000 to 250,000 distinct CDR3 sequences; approximately 9.5% are singletons and the top ten take about 6%. This sequence was found in a human donor who donated a stem cell graft to a child with acute lymphoblastic leukemia. The chain has TRBV4-2 and TRBJ2-7, with 8 bases lining up with TRBD2. The input for sequencing was PBMCs from the stem cell graft donor, taken from the stem cell graft. The CDR3 DNA follows: TGTGCCAGCAGCCAAGAAACCGGGACTAGAGGCTACGAGCAGTACTTC. As protein: CASSQETGTRGYEQYF.